The rows below give T cell receptor beta chains drawn from one sample of a study of cytomegalovirus exposure and HLA in healthy donors. The method was immunoSEQ multiplex PCR; TCRdb's version includes in-frame clones alone and lacks a portion of them. The data contain about 190,000 clones, around four fifths of them singletons. The sample consisted of PBMCs. The origin of the receptors is a woman younger than 30 in good health and CMV-seronegative. Both conserved end residues are part of each CDR3. The D gene is left open where the match is weak.

CDR3nt: TGTGCCAGCAGCCCAGGGGCGGGCAGTCCAGATGAGCAGTTCTTC
CDR3aa: CASSPGAGSPDEQFF
j_gene: TRBJ2-1
v_gene: TRBV5-4
len: 15
d_gene: .

CDR3nt: TGTGCCAGCAGTTACTCGAGGAGGGAAAATGAAAAACTGTTTTTT
CDR3aa: CASSYSRRENEKLFF
j_gene: TRBJ1-4
v_gene: TRBV6-6
len: 15
d_gene: .

CDR3nt: TGTGCCAGCAGTCCTTCCCCCGGGGGATTATACTTC
CDR3aa: CASSPSPGGLYF
j_gene: TRBJ2-5
v_gene: TRBV6-5
len: 12
d_gene: .

CDR3nt: TGTGCCTGGGACCTAGCGGGAGTATCATACGAGCAGTACTTC
CDR3aa: CAWDLAGVSYEQYF
j_gene: TRBJ2-7
v_gene: TRBV30
len: 14
d_gene: TRBD2

CDR3nt: TGTGCCAGTTCACGGCAGGGGGCGACGAACACTGAAGCTTTCTTT
CDR3aa: CASSRQGATNTEAFF
j_gene: TRBJ1-1
v_gene: TRBV19
len: 15
d_gene: TRBD1

CDR3nt: TGTGCCAGTAGTATAGCCGGGGAGGGGGATACGCAGTATTTT
CDR3aa: CASSIAGEGDTQYF
j_gene: TRBJ2-3
v_gene: TRBV19
len: 14
d_gene: TRBD2

CDR3nt: TGTGCCACCACCCAACGAGGTGTCGGTTACTCCTACGAGCAGTACTTC
CDR3aa: CATTQRGVGYSYEQYF
j_gene: TRBJ2-7
v_gene: TRBV28
len: 16
d_gene: .

CDR3nt: TGTGCCAGCAGCTTCGACAGGGTGGGCGGAAACACCATATATTTT
CDR3aa: CASSFDRVGGNTIYF
j_gene: TRBJ1-3
v_gene: TRBV6-6
len: 15
d_gene: TRBD1

CDR3nt: TGTGCCAGCAGCTCCCGGGCAAAGGGGAACGCTGGGGCCAACGTCCTGACTTTC
CDR3aa: CASSSRAKGNAGANVLTF
j_gene: TRBJ2-6
v_gene: TRBV11-2
len: 18
d_gene: .

CDR3nt: TGCGCCAGCAGCTTGGCAGGGGGAGACACTGAAGCTTTCTTT
CDR3aa: CASSLAGGDTEAFF
j_gene: TRBJ1-1
v_gene: TRBV5-1
len: 14
d_gene: TRBD1

CDR3nt: TGCGCCAGCAGCTTGAACATTAATCAGCCCCAGCATTTT
CDR3aa: CASSLNINQPQHF
j_gene: TRBJ1-5
v_gene: TRBV5-1
len: 13
d_gene: .

CDR3nt: TGTGCCAGCAGCCCTAGGTACTCCCTGGCCTACGAGCAGTACTTC
CDR3aa: CASSPRYSLAYEQYF
j_gene: TRBJ2-7
v_gene: TRBV5-6
len: 15
d_gene: .

CDR3nt: TGTGCCAGTACCTATAGCGGGAGGGCCGGGGAGACCCAGTACTTC
CDR3aa: CASTYSGRAGETQYF
j_gene: TRBJ2-5
v_gene: TRBV19
len: 15
d_gene: TRBD2

CDR3nt: TGTGCCAGTAGTATGAGACAGGGAAGGAATTCACCCCTCCACTTT
CDR3aa: CASSMRQGRNSPLHF
j_gene: TRBJ1-6
v_gene: TRBV19
len: 15
d_gene: TRBD1

CDR3nt: TGTGCCAGCAGCTTAGGGCCGTACGGGGGAGTTTCTGCAGATACGCAGTATTTT
CDR3aa: CASSLGPYGGVSADTQYF
j_gene: TRBJ2-3
v_gene: TRBV11-2
len: 18
d_gene: .

CDR3nt: TGTGCCAGCAGGACTCTCCTTGGACGCGGGGAGCAGTACTTC
CDR3aa: CASRTLLGRGEQYF
j_gene: TRBJ2-7
v_gene: TRBV6-6
len: 14
d_gene: .

CDR3nt: TGTGCCAGCTCACCACCCCCAGGGGGCAGAAACACTGAAGCTTTCTTT
CDR3aa: CASSPPPGGRNTEAFF
j_gene: TRBJ1-1
v_gene: TRBV18
len: 16
d_gene: TRBD1

CDR3nt: TGTGCCAGCAGTTGGGGGGGTTCGAGGCCTGCAGATGAGCAGTTCTTC
CDR3aa: CASSWGGSRPADEQFF
j_gene: TRBJ2-1
v_gene: TRBV28
len: 16
d_gene: TRBD2